This T cell receptor (beta chain) derives from a study of technical replicates of blood from a few donors. TCRdb's copy holds only in-frame clones and misses some; the assay was immunoSEQ multiplex PCR. Altogether more than 65,000 clones are present, around 94% being singletons, with the ten largest covering 0.25%. This CDR3 region has 15 residues. V shed 5 bases and J shed 3 bases, with 14 bases lying between them. Germline V lookup: CDR1 MDHEN, CDR2 SYDVKM. The sequence came from a human donor in good health. The sample was T cells isolated from PBMCs. The chain recombines TRBV28 with TRBJ2-1; a possible D gene is TRBD2 (6 bases). CDR3 sequence (DNA): TGTGCCAGCAGTCCCTTGGGGGGTCTCTACAATGAGCAGTTCTTC. Its translation is CASSPLGGLYNEQFF.